The clone carrying this T cell receptor (beta chain) showed up many times. No antigen is known for it. This sample was taken from a study of metastatic and nonmetastatic thyroid tumors. Study-level information: Repertoire data that came from the blood and tumor or nodule tissue of malignant and benign thyroid patients were compared.

TCRdb re-called the PCR reads with MiXCR. The data hold about 12,000 clones, with around a fifth observed a single time. Patients underwent thyroid surgery, and none had received any treatment before it. Study results and limitations: According to reports, the diversity of TCR beta was significantly higher in malignant thyroid tumors than in benign nodules, and this held in both blood and tumor samples.

The CDR3 is 14 residues long. Trimming took off 1 base at V and 5 bases at J, with 11 bases between the two ends. Germline V gene sequence: CDR1 MGHRA, CDR2 YSYEKL. The chain employs TRBV4-1 and TRBJ1-2; perhaps TRBD1 as D (6 bases). Sequencing used adjacent normal tissue. This sequence was found in a female donor with papillary thyroid cancer or a benign thyroid nodule (not recorded which). Some clones in this sample may be carry-over from other donors' samples. The CDR3 reads CASSQVRGGYGYTF. CDR3 DNA sequence: TGCGCCAGCAGCCAAGTACGAGGGGGGTATGGCTACACCTTC.